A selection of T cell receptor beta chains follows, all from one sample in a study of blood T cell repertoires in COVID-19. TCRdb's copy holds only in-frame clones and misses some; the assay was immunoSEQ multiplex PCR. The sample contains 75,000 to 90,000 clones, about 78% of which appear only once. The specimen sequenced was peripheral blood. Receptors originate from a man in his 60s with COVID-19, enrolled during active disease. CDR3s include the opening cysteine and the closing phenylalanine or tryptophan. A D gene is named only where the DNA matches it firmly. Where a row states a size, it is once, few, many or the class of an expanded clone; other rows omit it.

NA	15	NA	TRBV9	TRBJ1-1	TGTGCCAGCAGCGTAACCGCCGAGTTGGTCACTGAAGCTTTCTTT	CASSVTAELVTEAFF
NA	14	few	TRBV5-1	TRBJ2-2	TGCGCCAGCAGCTTGGCTAGGCGCACCGGGGAGCTGTTTTTT	CASSLARRTGELFF
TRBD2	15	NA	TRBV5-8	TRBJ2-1	TGTGCCAGCAGCCGGACTAGCGGCTCCTACAATGAGCAGTTCTTC	CASSRTSGSYNEQFF
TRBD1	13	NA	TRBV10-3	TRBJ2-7	TGTGCCATCAGGCCGGACAGGGTAGACGAGCAGTACTTC	CAIRPDRVDEQYF
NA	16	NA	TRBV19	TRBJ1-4	TGTGCCAGTAGTATTCTACCGACACCAGCAAATGAAAAACTGTTTTTT	CASSILPTPANEKLFF
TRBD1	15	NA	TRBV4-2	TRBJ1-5	TGTGCCAGCAGCCCCTCACAGGGGTCCAATCAGCCCCAGCATTTT	CASSPSQGSNQPQHF
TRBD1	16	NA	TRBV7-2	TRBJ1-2	TGTGCCAGCAGCCCGAACCGGGGACAGGGGAACTATGGCTACACCTTC	CASSPNRGQGNYGYTF
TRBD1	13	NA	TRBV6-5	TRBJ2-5	TGTGCCAGCAGTCGCGACAGGGAAGAGACCCAGTACTTC	CASSRDREETQYF
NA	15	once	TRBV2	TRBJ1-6	TGTGCCAGCAGTGAAACCGGGGGGGATAATTCACCCCTCCACTTT	CASSETGGDNSPLHF
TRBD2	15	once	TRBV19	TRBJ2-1	TGTGCCAGTAGTATTCCCCTACTAGCGGGAGGTGAGCAGTTCTTC	CASSIPLLAGGEQFF
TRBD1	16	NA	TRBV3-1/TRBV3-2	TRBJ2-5	TGTGCCAGCAGCCAAGATTCGGGACAGGGGCTAGAGACCCAGTACTTC	CASSQDSGQGLETQYF
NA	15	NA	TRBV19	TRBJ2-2	TGTGCCAGTAGACAGACACTCGCGAACACCGGGGAGCTGTTTTTT	CASRQTLANTGELFF
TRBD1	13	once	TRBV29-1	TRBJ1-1	TGCAGCGTGCTCAGGGGGCTCAACACTGAAGCTTTCTTT	CSVLRGLNTEAFF
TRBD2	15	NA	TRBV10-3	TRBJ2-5	TGTGCCATCGGACCTAGCGGGGGGGTACAAGAGACCCAGTACTTC	CAIGPSGGVQETQYF
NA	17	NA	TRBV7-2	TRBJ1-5	TGTGCCAGCAGCTTAATTGGCGGCCCCTATAGCAATCAGCCCCAGCATTTT	CASSLIGGPYSNQPQHF
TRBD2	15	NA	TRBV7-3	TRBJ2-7	TGTGCCAGCAGCCTCCTAGCGGGAGATCCCTACGAGCAGTACTTC	CASSLLAGDPYEQYF
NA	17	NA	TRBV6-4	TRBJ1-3	TGTGCCAGCAGTGCGACAGAATCCGGACAGTCTGGAAACACCATATATTTT	CASSATESGQSGNTIYF
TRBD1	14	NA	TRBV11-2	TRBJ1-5	TGTGCCAGCAGCCTCGGACAGGGAGGCCAGCCCCAGCATTTT	CASSLGQGGQPQHF
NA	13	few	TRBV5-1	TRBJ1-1	TGCGCCAGCAGCTTGACGGGGAACACTGAAGCTTTCTTT	CASSLTGNTEAFF
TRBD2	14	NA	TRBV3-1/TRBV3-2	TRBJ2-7	TGTGCCAGCAGGCACCGGGGGGGGTACGGCGAGCAGTACTTC	CASRHRGGYGEQYF
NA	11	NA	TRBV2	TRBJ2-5	TGTGCCAGCCTAGTTATGGAGACCCAGTACTTC	CASLVMETQYF
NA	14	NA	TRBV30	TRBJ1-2	TGTGCCTGGAGTGTACGCAGTGTCAGCTATGGCTACACCTTC	CAWSVRSVSYGYTF
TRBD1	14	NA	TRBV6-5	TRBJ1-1	TGTGCCAGCAGTCGACAGGGTGGGAACACTGAAGCTTTCTTT	CASSRQGGNTEAFF
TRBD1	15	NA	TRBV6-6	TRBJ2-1	TGTGCCAGCAAGGATTGGGGACAGTCTTACAATGAGCAGTTCTTC	CASKDWGQSYNEQFF
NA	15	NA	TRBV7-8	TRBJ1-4	TGTGCCAGCAGCTTAGGGAGGGGAGATAATGAAAAACTGTTTTTT	CASSLGRGDNEKLFF
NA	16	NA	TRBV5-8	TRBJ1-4	TGTGCCAGCAGCTTGAGCAGGGGACGGTCCGCTGAAAAACTGTTTTTT	CASSLSRGRSAEKLFF
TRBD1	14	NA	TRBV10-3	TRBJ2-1	TGTGCCATCAGTCACGGGACAGGGAGTGATGAGCAGTTCTTC	CAISHGTGSDEQFF
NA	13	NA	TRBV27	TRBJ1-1	TGTGCCAGCAGTTTGGAGAGGAACACTGAAGCTTTCTTT	CASSLERNTEAFF
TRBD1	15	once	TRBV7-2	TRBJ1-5	TGTGCCAGCAGCTTGGCCGGGACAGGGAATCAGCCCCAGCATTTT	CASSLAGTGNQPQHF
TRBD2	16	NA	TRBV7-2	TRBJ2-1	TGTGCCAGCAGCCGGACTAGCGGGAACTCCTACAATGAGCAGTTCTTC	CASSRTSGNSYNEQFF
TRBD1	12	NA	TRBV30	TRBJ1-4	TGTGCCTGGAGTTCGAACGACAGGGGAGAATATTTT	CAWSSNDRGEYF
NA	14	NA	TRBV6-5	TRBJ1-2	TGTGCCAGCAGCTCCGGAGGAGTTGAGTACGGCTACACCTTC	CASSSGGVEYGYTF
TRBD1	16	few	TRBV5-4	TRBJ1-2	TGTGCCAGCAGCTCTCCCGGGACAGGGGAAGGGCATGGCTACACCTTC	CASSSPGTGEGHGYTF
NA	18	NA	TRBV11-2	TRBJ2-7	TGTGCCAGCAGCCGAGGTCCGGCGACGATCCGCGGTGGGTACGAGCAGTACTTC	CASSRGPATIRGGYEQYF
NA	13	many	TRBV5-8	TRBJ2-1	TGTGCCAGCATCGGTCCACTTTCCAATGAGCAGTTCTTC	CASIGPLSNEQFF
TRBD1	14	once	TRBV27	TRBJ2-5	TGTGCCAGCAGGCCCAGACAGGGGAGAGAGACCCAGTACTTC	CASRPRQGRETQYF
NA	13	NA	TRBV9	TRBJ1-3	TGTGCCAGCTCTGGAGGGACTGGAAACACCATATATTTT	CASSGGTGNTIYF
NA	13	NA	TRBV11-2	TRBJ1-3	TGTGCCAGCAGACTCATTTCTGGAAACACCATATATTTT	CASRLISGNTIYF
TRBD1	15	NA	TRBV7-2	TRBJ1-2	TGTGCCAGCAGCTCGGACAGGGATCTCGTCTATGGCTACACCTTC	CASSSDRDLVYGYTF
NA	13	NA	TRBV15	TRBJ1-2	TGTGCCACCCAGCAGGTTCCCAGCACCCCCGCCAGCTTC	CATQQVPSTPASF
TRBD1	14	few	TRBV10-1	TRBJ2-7	TGCGCCAGCACGAGGGGGACAGGGTCGAGGGAGCAGTACTTC	CASTRGTGSREQYF
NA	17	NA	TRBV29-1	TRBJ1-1	TGCAGCGCCACAGGGTTTGGAAGTCGATCGAGGGACACTGAAGCTTTCTTT	CSATGFGSRSRDTEAFF
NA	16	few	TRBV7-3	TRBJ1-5	TGTGCCAGCAGCTGCCTAGAGGGGGTAAGCAATCAGCCCCAGCATTTT	CASSCLEGVSNQPQHF
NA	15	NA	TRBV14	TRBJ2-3	TGTGCCAGCAGCCAAGTGGGGCGATCAGCAGATACGCAGTATTTT	CASSQVGRSADTQYF
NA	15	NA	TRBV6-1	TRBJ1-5	TGTGCCAGCAGTGAACCACGGAATCAGGGTCAGCCCCAGCATTTT	CASSEPRNQGQPQHF
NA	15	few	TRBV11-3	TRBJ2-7	TGTGCCAGCAGCTTAGATCGCTGGCCCGACTACGAGCAGTACTTC	CASSLDRWPDYEQYF
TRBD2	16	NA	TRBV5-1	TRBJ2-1	TGCGCCAGCAGTTGGACTAGCGGGAGTTCCTACAATGAGCAGTTCTTC	CASSWTSGSSYNEQFF
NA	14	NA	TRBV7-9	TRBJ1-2	TGTGCCAGCAGCTTAGCTTTAGTTGGGCTAGGCTACACCTTC	CASSLALVGLGYTF
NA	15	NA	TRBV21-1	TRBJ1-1	TGTGCCAGCAAGCAAAAAATCTGGGCGAGCACTGAAGCTTTCTTT	CASKQKIWASTEAFF
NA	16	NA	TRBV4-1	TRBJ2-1	TGCGCCAGCAGCCAAGAAATTAGCATAGTCTACAATGAGCAGTTCTTC	CASSQEISIVYNEQFF
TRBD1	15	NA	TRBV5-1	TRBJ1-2	TGCGCCAGCAGCTTGGACAGGGGGTCGATTTATGGCTACACCTTC	CASSLDRGSIYGYTF
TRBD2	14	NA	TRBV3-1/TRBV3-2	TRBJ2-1	TGTGCCAGCAGCCAAGATGGGACTACCATAAAGCAGTTCTTC	CASSQDGTTIKQFF
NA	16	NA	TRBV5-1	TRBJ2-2	TGCGCCAGCAGCTTGGATTGGGGGCTTGGCACCGGGGAGCTGTTTTTT	CASSLDWGLGTGELFF